These T cell receptor beta chains were read from a single sample in a study of human T cells and chemical hapten exposure. From the 5' RACE reads, TCRdb called clonotypes with MiXCR, one entry per CDR3 protein. This sample has around 82,000 distinct CDR3 sequences; more than 7% occur once, and the top ten carry roughly 2.4%. The receptor set was obtained from a male donor in good health. Both conserved end residues are part of each CDR3. The D gene is left open where the match is weak. A row's size may be missing; if present it is once, few, many or a size class.

few	TRBD1	TRBV20-1	TRBJ1-5	CSARGGINQPQHF	TGCAGTGCCAGGGGGGGAATTAATCAGCCCCAGCATTTT
-	-	TRBV7-8	TRBJ1-6	CASSLVGGLGSPLHF	TGTGCCAGCAGCTTAGTTGGGGGGCTGGGGTCACCCCTCCACTTT
many	-	TRBV7-9	TRBJ2-5	CASSLNGAGQETQYF	TGTGCCAGCAGCCTCAATGGGGCGGGGCAAGAGACCCAGTACTTC
few	-	TRBV7-9	TRBJ1-6	CASSLPTSSYNSPLHF	TGTGCCAGCAGCCTTCCGACGTCCTCCTATAATTCACCCCTCCACTTT
many	-	TRBV2	TRBJ2-3	CASSESGWRTVYTDTQYF	TGTGCCAGCAGTGAAAGTGGCTGGAGGACGGTCTACACAGATACGCAGTATTTT
-	-	TRBV12-3/TRBV12-4	TRBJ1-1	CASSLYANTEAFF	TGTGCCAGCAGTTTATACGCGAACACTGAAGCTTTCTTT
few	-	TRBV20-1	TRBJ2-1	CSARGRVYNEQFF	TGCAGTGCTAGAGGGCGGGTCTACAATGAGCAGTTCTTC
many	-	TRBV7-9	TRBJ2-3	CASSPRTDTQYF	TGTGCCAGCAGCCCCCGCACAGATACGCAGTATTTT
many	-	TRBV7-9	TRBJ2-3	CASSLRTDTQYF	TGTGCCAGCAGCTTAAGAACAGATACGCAGTATTTT
many	TRBD2	TRBV11-3	TRBJ2-1	CASSLSSGRYNEQFF	TGTGCCAGCAGCTTATCTAGCGGGAGATACAATGAGCAGTTCTTC
-	-	TRBV29-1	TRBJ2-3	CSVEDPDGQSTDTQYF	TGCAGCGTTGAAGATCCGGACGGCCAGAGCACAGATACGCAGTATTTT
few	-	TRBV27	TRBJ2-4	CASSLGGAAKNIQYF	TGTGCCAGCAGTTTAGGGGGGGCAGCCAAAAACATTCAGTACTTC
many	TRBD1	TRBV20-1	TRBJ1-4	CSAGTGTGIGKLFF	TGCAGTGCTGGGACCGGGACAGGGATAGGAAAACTGTTTTTT
few	-	TRBV23-1	TRBJ1-5	CASSHIARDGCNQPQHF	TGCGCCAGCAGCCACATAGCGAGGGACGGTTGCAATCAGCCCCAGCATTTT
-	-	TRBV4-3	TRBJ1-1	CASSQDRGRGNTEAFF	TGCGCCAGCAGCCAAGATCGGGGGCGGGGAAACACTGAAGCTTTCTTT
many	TRBD1	TRBV29-1	TRBJ1-3	CSVEEGQNSGNTIYF	TGCAGCGTTGAAGAGGGACAGAACTCTGGAAACACCATATATTTT
-	TRBD1	TRBV12-3/TRBV12-4	TRBJ1-5	CASSPTGGPNQPQHF	TGTGCCAGCAGCCCCACAGGGGGACCCAATCAGCCCCAGCATTTT
many	-	TRBV29-1	TRBJ1-1	CSVDPHGGRTEAFF	TGCAGCGTTGACCCCCATGGGGGCAGGACTGAAGCTTTCTTT
few	-	TRBV4-2	TRBJ2-7	CASSHVTTGLPYEQYF	TGTGCCAGCAGCCACGTAACAACAGGGCTCCCCTACGAGCAGTACTTC
few	TRBD1	TRBV10-2	TRBJ1-1	CASRPDRGHHEAFF	TGCGCCAGCAGACCCGACAGGGGTCATCATGAAGCTTTCTTT
few	-	TRBV10-2	TRBJ2-5	CASTLTRRSLSGKPETQYF	TGCGCCAGCACCTTGACCCGTCGTTCCCTCTCCGGGAAGCCAGAGACCCAGTACTTC
-	-	TRBV12-3/TRBV12-4	TRBJ1-1	CASSLRAANTEAFF	TGTGCCAGCAGTTTAAGGGCAGCGAACACTGAAGCTTTCTTT
many	TRBD1	TRBV6-5	TRBJ1-1	CASSPQGAVNTEAFF	TGTGCCAGCAGTCCTCAGGGGGCGGTGAACACTGAAGCTTTCTTT
few	TRBD1	TRBV6-5	TRBJ1-1	CASSRGAGTGVTEAFF	TGTGCCAGCAGCCGTGGAGCCGGGACAGGGGTGACTGAAGCTTTCTTT
many	TRBD2	TRBV12-5	TRBJ2-3	CASGFLAGSPDTQYF	TGTGCTAGTGGTTTTTTAGCGGGATCACCAGATACGCAGTATTTT
-	-	TRBV11-2	TRBJ1-1	CASSFRGTGAQAFF	TGTGCCAGCAGCTTTAGAGGTACGGGAGCTCAAGCTTTCTTT
-	TRBD1	TRBV7-3	TRBJ2-3	CASSLGQDWDTQYF	TGTGCCAGCAGCCTAGGACAGGATTGGGATACGCAGTATTTT
-	TRBD1	TRBV14	TRBJ1-4	CASSQVQQGETFNEKLFF	TGTGCCAGCAGCCAAGTTCAGCAGGGGGAAACCTTTAATGAAAAACTGTTTTTT
many	-	TRBV18	TRBJ1-5	CASSPLESNQPQHF	TGTGCCAGCTCACCACTGGAGAGCAATCAGCCCCAGCATTTT
-	-	TRBV21-1	TRBJ2-3	CASSKRPPGEGRDTQYF	TGTGCCAGCAGCAAACGGCCGCCGGGGGAAGGAAGAGATACGCAGTATTTT
-	TRBD1	TRBV2	TRBJ2-2	CASRHNRGWLTGELFF	TGTGCCAGCAGACACAACAGGGGTTGGTTGACCGGGGAGCTGTTTTTT
-	-	TRBV4-1	TRBJ1-6	CASSQGKGDRRGLHF	TGCGCCAGCAGCCAAGGGAAGGGGGACCGCCGAGGACTCCACTTT
few	-	TRBV29-1	TRBJ1-2	CSVGARYGYTF	TGCAGCGTCGGAGCTCGCTATGGCTACACCTTC
few	TRBD1	TRBV7-9	TRBJ2-7	CASSLWDRESYEQYF	TGTGCCAGCAGCTTATGGGACAGGGAATCCTACGAGCAGTACTTC
few	-	TRBV25-1	TRBJ1-1	CASSGLPLGTEAFF	TGTGCCAGCTCGGGACTCCCACTGGGGACTGAAGCTTTCTTT
few	TRBD2	TRBV11-1	TRBJ2-7	CASSSTLAGGPFYEQYF	TGTGCCAGCAGCTCCACCCTAGCGGGAGGGCCTTTCTACGAGCAGTACTTC
-	-	TRBV12-3/TRBV12-4	TRBJ1-6	CASSSTRSMGSPLHF	TGTGCCAGCAGTTCGACACGGAGTATGGGTTCACCCCTCCACTTT
few	TRBD1	TRBV20-1	TRBJ1-4	CSAARGTGTNEKLFF	TGCAGTGCTGCAAGGGGGACAGGGACTAATGAAAAACTGTTTTTT
few	TRBD2	TRBV7-9	TRBJ2-3	CASSELSGRPLDTQYF	TGTGCCAGCAGCGAACTTAGCGGGAGGCCGCTGGATACGCAGTATTTT
-	-	TRBV7-9	TRBJ2-5	CASSSSVETQYF	TGTGCCAGCAGCTCGTCCGTAGAGACCCAGTACTTC
many	-	TRBV4-3	TRBJ2-1	CASSQGAVGTSEQFF	TGCGCCAGCAGCCAAGGCGCGGTGGGTACAAGTGAGCAGTTCTTC
many	TRBD1	TRBV12-3/TRBV12-4	TRBJ1-2	CASRTGEGYGYTF	TGTGCCAGCAGAACAGGGGAAGGCTATGGCTACACCTTC
many	-	TRBV29-1	TRBJ1-4	CIVGDVGLGEKLFF	TGCATCGTTGGGGATGTGGGGCTCGGTGAAAAACTGTTTTTT
-	TRBD1	TRBV23-1	TRBJ1-5	CASSLEALTGVSNQPQHF	TGCGCCAGCAGTCTTGAGGCCCTGACAGGGGTTAGCAATCAGCCCCAGCATTTT
few	TRBD1	TRBV7-2	TRBJ1-5	CASSTDGQGHQPQHF	TGTGCCAGCAGCACAGACGGACAGGGGCATCAGCCCCAGCATTTT
-	-	TRBV7-9	TRBJ2-3	CASSRIQGATDTQYF	TGTGCCAGCAGCCGGATACAGGGAGCCACAGATACGCAGTATTTT
many	-	TRBV5-1	TRBJ2-2	CASSLFTGELFF	TGCGCCAGCAGCTTGTTTACCGGGGAGCTGTTTTTT
many	-	TRBV20-1	TRBJ2-1	CSARSPRGPEQFF	TGCAGTGCTAGATCCCCCAGGGGACCCGAGCAGTTCTTC
few	TRBD1	TRBV7-8	TRBJ1-2	CASSLRGRGGYTF	TGTGCCAGCAGCTTAAGGGGGCGCGGGGGCTACACCTTC
many	-	TRBV5-1	TRBJ1-4	CASSSTERGGNEKLFF	TGCGCCAGCAGCTCCACCGAGAGGGGAGGGAATGAAAAACTGTTTTTT
many	TRBD2	TRBV15	TRBJ2-4	CATSRGEGGLQYF	TGTGCCACCAGCAGAGGGGAGGGAGGCCTACAGTACTTC
many	-	TRBV7-2	TRBJ1-5	CASSLKGLGNQPQHF	TGTGCCAGCAGCTTAAAGGGTTTGGGCAATCAGCCCCAGCATTTT
few	-	TRBV12-3/TRBV12-4	TRBJ1-4	CASSLGQGWNEKLFF	TGTGCCAGCAGTTTAGGTCAGGGCTGGAATGAAAAACTGTTTTTT
few	-	TRBV6-2/TRBV6-3	TRBJ1-1	CASSDAVLNTEAFF	TGTGCCAGCAGCGATGCCGTTTTGAACACTGAAGCTTTCTTT